One and the same sample provided the 32 T cell receptor beta chains below, sequenced in a study of T cells in Graves' hyperthyroidism and ophthalmopathy. Amplified regions were TCR beta CDR3 sequences from RNA transcripts. First-round RT-PCR targeting the TCR CDR3 was performed with the HTBI primer set. A single record per CDR3 protein comes from TCRdb applying MiXCR to the multiplex PCR reads. In the table there are over 500,000 distinct CDR3 sequences, 46% of which are singletons. The specimen sequenced was peripheral blood or thyroid tissue (not recorded which). Receptors were obtained from an adult woman with Graves' disease, either hyperthyroidism or ophthalmopathy (not recorded which).

V usage is TRBV7-9 and J usage is TRBJ2-5; the D gene is possibly TRBD2 (6 bases). This CDR3 is 15 amino acids long. Germline CDR1 is SEHNR and CDR2 is FQNEAQ (reference sequence). V gave up 3 bases and J gave up 4 bases, with 15 bases separating them. The CDR3 here is CASSLSRKGGETQYF. CDR3 nucleotide sequence: TGTGCCAGCAGCTTGTCCCGCAAGGGAGGAGAGACCCAGTACTTC.

At least ten counts were recorded for this clonotype. The rearrangement joins TRBV5-5 to TRBJ2-6; no clear D. CDR1 SGHKS and CDR2 YYEKEE come from the germline V gene (reference sequence). The CDR3 has 15 residues. Trimming cost V 4 bases and J 0 bases, with 8 bases left between them. The CDR3 coding sequence is TGTGCCAGCAGCCCCCCCTACTCTGGGGCCAACGTCCTGACTTTC. Its translation: CASSPPYSGANVLTF.

This clonotype has at least ten counts. The rearrangement links TRBV20-1 to TRBJ1-2, with TRBD1 matching 7 bases. V lost 5 bases, J lost 2 bases, and 2 bases stayed unmatched. The length of the CDR3 is 12 residues. Germline V gives CDR1 DFQATT, CDR2 SNEGSKA (reference sequence). The CDR3 reads CSALDRNYGYTF. In nucleotides, the CDR3 is TGCAGTGCTTTGGACAGGAACTATGGCTACACCTTC.

The chain links TRBV25-1 to TRBJ1-2; 7 bases agree with TRBD1. The CDR3 covers 14 residues. Germline trimming cut 4 bases from V and 6 bases from J; bases unmatched to any gene: 8. Germline-derived CDR1 and CDR2 are MGHDK and SYGVNS. In nucleotides, the CDR3 is TGTGCCAGCAGTGGCGGCAGGGGGGGCGATGGCTACACCTTC. Amino acid sequence: CASSGGRGGDGYTF.

V usage is TRBV6-1 and J usage is TRBJ1-2, with TRBD1 identical over 7 bases. The ends lost 6 bases at V and 0 bases at J; junction bases unmatched: 4. The germline V gene has CDR1 MNHNS and CDR2 SASEGT. This CDR3 comprises 14 residues. The DNA for the CDR3 is TGTGCCAGCAGGGGGACAGCTGCTAACTATGGCTACACCTTC. Translated: CASRGTAANYGYTF.

This clonotype has ten or more counts. The CDR3 spells CASSLGGRSGYTF. For the CDR3, the DNA is TGTGCCAGCAGCTTAGGTGGTAGGAGTGGCTACACCTTC. The chain couples TRBV7-2 to TRBJ1-2, with D hard to call. The CDR3 covers 13 residues. V was trimmed by 1 base and J by 7 bases, leaving 10 bases between them. Germline CDR1 and CDR2: SGHTA and FQGNSA. The entire variable domain, with the rest obtained from reference TRBV7-2 and TRBJ1-2, is as follows: GAGVSQSPSNKVTEKGKDVELRCDPISGHTALYWYRQSLGQGLEFLIYFQGNSAPDKSGLPSDRFSAERTGGSVSTLTIQRTQQEDSAVYLCASSLGGRSGYTFGSGTRLTVV.

This chain connects TRBV6-6 to TRBJ2-2; 7 nucleotides line up with TRBD1. CDR1 and CDR2 (germline): MNHNY, SVGAGI (reference sequence). The CDR3 consists of 15 residues. V was pared by 5 bases and J by 3 bases, with 6 bases of the junction left unmatched. As DNA, the CDR3 is TGTGCCAGCAGTCAAGGACAGGCCCACACCGGGGAGCTGTTTTTT. Its translation: CASSQGQAHTGELFF.

Turning to this clonotype: The junction departs from germline at one end; a sequencing error may be responsible. The V gene is TRBV24-1, the J gene TRBJ1-5, with D perhaps TRBD1 (6 bases). Per germline, CDR1 KGHDR and CDR2 SFDVKD. This CDR3 is 14 amino acids long. The CDR3 region has the DNA TGTGCCAGCAGTTCCTCAGGGGCGGAACAGCCCCAGCATTTT. Protein: CASSSSGAEQPQHF.

This clonotype was counted at least ten times. V gene TRBV11-2 combines with J gene TRBJ2-2, with a tentative D call TRBD2 (6 bases). Trimming pared 5 bases from V and 3 bases from J, leaving 10 bases between. CDR3 length equals 14 residues. Looked up from germline, CDR1 is SGHAT and CDR2 is FQNNGV. CDR3 sequence (DNA): TGTGCCAGCAGCCAGGGACTTTACACCGGGGAGCTGTTTTTT. Its protein product is CASSQGLYTGELFF.

The gene calls are TRBV29-1 and TRBJ2-5; 7 bases map to TRBD2. The V gene end was trimmed by 1 base and the J gene end by 4 bases; junction bases not matched to a gene: 0. This CDR3 is built from 12 residues. Germline V gene sequence: CDR1 SQVTM, CDR2 ANQGSEA. The CDR3 nucleotides read TGCAGCGTTGAAGGGGAGGGAGAGACCCAGTACTTC. Translated, it gives CSVEGEGETQYF.

This clonotype was detected once. This clone may be a read error of a much larger clone one base away. The rearrangement links TRBV7-2 to TRBJ2-1; weak D call: TRBD2 (5 bases). The germline V gene encodes CDR1 SGHTA and CDR2 FQGNSA. V lost 5 bases and J 12 bases, leaving 20 bases between the germline ends. This CDR3 has 14 residues. In nucleotides, the CDR3 is TGTGCCAGCAGCCCCCAAAGGGAGACGGGTGCGCAGTTCTTC. As protein: CASSPQRETGAQFF.

This clonotype was seen many times. The chain couples TRBV5-8 to TRBJ1-2, with TRBD1 identical over 7 bases. Germline assignment: CDR1 SGHTS and CDR2 YDEGEE. Trimming took 0 bases from V and 4 from J; bases not matched to a gene: 9. This CDR3 comprises 16 residues. CDR3 loop: CASSLDPTGSGYGYTF. Written as DNA, the CDR3 is TGTGCCAGCAGCTTGGATCCGACAGGGTCGGGCTATGGCTACACCTTC.

The J gene is TRBJ1-5, the V gene TRBV24-1; D is ambiguous. Germline lookup yields CDR1 KGHDR and CDR2 SFDVKD. Deletions cut 3 bases from V and 4 bases from J, with 9 bases between. The CDR3 sequence is 14 residues long. The CDR3 protein is CATSDVGLNQPQHF. CDR3 coding DNA: TGTGCCACCAGTGATGTGGGATTAAATCAGCCCCAGCATTTT.

The genes are TRBV3-1 and TRBJ2-7; the D gene is possibly TRBD1 (5 bases). The CDR3 contains 16 residues. Trimming shortened V by 1 base and J by 1 base, and 14 bases separated the two germline ends. Germline loops: CDR1 LGHDT, CDR2 YNNKEL (reference sequence). The CDR3 spells CASSQGSAGLSYEQYF. In DNA form, the CDR3 reads TGTGCCAGCAGCCAAGGTTCGGCAGGGCTTTCCTACGAGCAGTACTTC.

There are many counts of this clonotype. This rearrangement joins TRBV20-1 to TRBJ2-2; D remains ambiguous. The V gene's germline CDR1 is DFQATT and CDR2 SNEGSKA (reference sequence). This CDR3 spans 16 amino acids. Trimming stripped 0 bases from V and 6 bases from J, with 17 bases between. The CDR3 here is CSARDPASRAAGELFF. CDR3 bases: TGCAGTGCTAGAGACCCCGCAAGCCGTGCCGCCGGGGAGCTGTTTTTT.

This chain joins TRBV11-3 and TRBJ1-1; 7 bases line up with TRBD1. In germline, CDR1 is SGHNT, CDR2 YENEEA. This CDR3 spans 14 amino acids. V trimming: 5 bases; J trimming: 6 bases; junction bases outside the gene matches: 9. The chain's CDR3 is CASSLDRDRAEAFF. CDR3 DNA sequence: TGTGCCAGCAGCCTCGACAGAGACAGGGCTGAAGCTTTCTTT.

This clonotype was counted between two and nine times. V usage is TRBV20-1 and J usage is TRBJ1-2; possibly TRBD1 for D (6 bases). Germline CDR1 and CDR2: DFQATT and SNEGSKA (reference sequence). CDR3 length: 12 residues. V was trimmed by 5 bases and J by 10 bases, leaving 17 bases between them. The CDR3 bases are TGCAGTGCTTATACCCGGGACACTTCCTACACCTTC. Its translation: CSAYTRDTSYTF.

The rearrangement links TRBV7-8 to TRBJ1-1; D is undetermined. CDR3 size: 15 residues. Germline V CDR1 and CDR2: SGHVS, FQNEAQ. The V end lost 2 bases, the J end lost 0 bases, and 10 bases lay between the germline ends. CDR3 DNA: TGTGCCAGCAGCTTAAGTGCAGGCATGAACACTGAAGCTTTCTTT. Translated: CASSLSAGMNTEAFF.

This CDR3 is CSAGQFYEQYF. The CDR3 DNA reads TGCAGTGCTGGACAGTTCTACGAGCAGTACTTC. The chain links TRBV20-1 to TRBJ2-7; TRBD1 might be the D (6 bases). V dropped 5 bases and J dropped 3 bases, with 8 bases sitting between them. CDR1 DFQATT and CDR2 SNEGSKA come from the germline V gene (reference sequence). CDR3 length: 11 residues.

J is TRBJ2-7 and V is TRBV20-1; TRBD2 matches 13 bases. V shed 6 bases and J 1 base; nucleotides not matched to a gene: 18. Germline CDR1 and CDR2: DFQATT and SNEGSKA (reference sequence). This CDR3 has 19 amino acids. CDR3 sequence: CSARRLVGLAGEISYEQYF. CDR3 in DNA: TGCAGTGCAAGGCGGTTGGTCGGACTAGCGGGAGAGATTTCCTACGAGCAGTACTTC.

CDR3: CASSFWEGPGELFF. Written as DNA, the CDR3 is TGTGCCAGCAGCTTTTGGGAAGGCCCCGGGGAGCTGTTTTTT. The rearrangement joins TRBV5-6 to TRBJ2-2; D not resolved. The V gene's germline CDR1 is SGHDT and CDR2 YYEEEE. Trimming removed 2 bases from V and 6 bases from J, with 11 bases in between. There are 14 residues in the CDR3.

The chain uses TRBV15 and TRBJ2-5, with TRBD2 matching 13 bases. Germline assignment: CDR1 LNHNV and CDR2 YYDKDF (reference sequence). V shed 3 bases and J 2 bases; nucleotides not matched to a gene: 9. This CDR3 is built from 18 residues. CDR3 nucleotide sequence: TGTGCCACCAGCAGTGCCCCGCGACTAGCGGGAGGACAAGAGACCCAGTACTTC. Residues: CATSSAPRLAGGQETQYF.

The J gene is TRBJ1-1, the V gene TRBV10-3; 7 positions agree with TRBD1. CDR1 is ENHRY and CDR2 is SYGVKD in the germline V gene. V shed 6 bases, J shed 1 base, and the junction held 5 bases outside the gene matches. CDR3 size: 14 residues. The CDR3 loop is CAIRRQGENTEAFF. In DNA, the CDR3 is TGTGCCATCAGAAGACAGGGAGAGAACACTGAAGCTTTCTTT.

The chain is built from TRBV2 and TRBJ1-1; D ambiguous. This CDR3 region has 14 residues. The germline CDR1 and CDR2 sequences are SNHLY and FYNNEI. With 4 bases removed from V and 2 bases from J, the gap between germline ends came to 11 bases. CDR3 amino acids: CASSGAWGNTEAFF. CDR3 DNA: TGTGCCAGCAGTGGGGCATGGGGTAACACTGAAGCTTTCTTT.

The chain recombines TRBV20-1 with TRBJ2-7, with 9 positions matching TRBD1. Germline assignment: CDR1 DFQATT and CDR2 SNEGSKA (reference sequence). The CDR3 spans 15 residues. V gave up 6 bases and J gave up 2 bases; unmatched junction bases: 11. The CDR3 spells CSAPRQGVDTYEQYF. The CDR3 region has the DNA TGCAGTGCCCCGAGACAGGGGGTGGACACCTACGAGCAGTACTTC.

The table lists this clonotype with many counts. The V gene is TRBV15, the J gene TRBJ1-5; TRBD1 agrees at 9 bases. V dropped 4 bases and J dropped 6; count of bases not matched to a gene: 7. This CDR3 spans 15 amino acids. The germline CDR1 and CDR2 sequences are LNHNV and YYDKDF (reference sequence). CDR3 DNA: TGTGCCACCAGCACTCCGGGACAGGGCTCTCAGCCCCAGCATTTT. Its protein is CATSTPGQGSQPQHF.

The chain recombines TRBV27 with TRBJ1-3; D not certain. Trimming stripped 7 bases from V and 0 bases from J, with 10 bases between. This CDR3 has 14 amino acids. CDR1 is MNHEY, CDR2 SMNVEV, per germline (reference sequence). In DNA form, the CDR3 reads TGTGCCAGCAAGCAGAAAGTCTCTGGAAACACCATATATTTT. Translation: CASKQKVSGNTIYF.

The chain combines TRBV29-1 with TRBJ1-1; no definite D call. Germline-derived CDR1 and CDR2 are SQVTM and ANQGSEA. This CDR3 spans 11 amino acids. V lost 8 bases and J lost 2, with 9 bases in between. The CDR3 loop is CSLGSNTEAFF. CDR3 DNA sequence: TGCAGCTTAGGCAGTAACACTGAAGCTTTCTTT.

This clonotype was seen a few times. Germline is not matched at one junction end, which may reflect a read error. V gene TRBV14 combines with J gene TRBJ2-7, with a tentative D call TRBD2 (5 bases). The CDR3 is 13 amino acids. CDR1 and CDR2 (germline): SGHDN, FVKESK. CDR3: CASSQVQRGLAIF. The CDR3, as DNA: TGTGCCAGCAGCCAAGTCCAAAGAGGTCTAGCCATCTTC.

This clonotype was detected many times. V gene TRBV15 combines with J gene TRBJ1-1; D might be TRBD1 (6 bases). Germline loops: CDR1 LNHNV, CDR2 YYDKDF (reference sequence). The V end was cut by 3 bases, the J end by 0 bases, with 11 bases between. This CDR3 has 15 residues. The CDR3 spells CATSSPSGVNTEAFF. In DNA form, the CDR3 reads TGTGCCACCAGCAGTCCCTCAGGGGTGAACACTGAAGCTTTCTTT.

This clonotype was observed a handful of times. The rearrangement links TRBV7-2 to TRBJ2-5; 7 bases are a match to TRBD2. The J call may be faulty, since TRBJ2-1 better matches the DNA end. CDR1 is SGHTA, CDR2 FQGNSA, per germline. The CDR3 is 13 residues long. The CDR3 reads CASSLWASGEQFF. For the CDR3, the DNA is TGTGCCAGCAGCTTGTGGGCTAGCGGTGAGCAGTTCTTC.

The chain is built from TRBV7-2 and TRBJ1-1, with TRBD1 as a possible D gene (6 bases). The CDR3 extends over 14 amino acids. Trimming removed 5 bases at V and 4 bases at J, with 14 bases between. Germline V gives CDR1 SGHTA, CDR2 FQGNSA. The CDR3 spells CASSGQRRGTEAFF. CDR3 nucleotide sequence: TGTGCCAGCAGCGGACAGAGGCGAGGCACTGAAGCTTTCTTT.